Shown below are 20 T cell receptor beta chains from a single sample sequenced in a study of cytomegalovirus exposure and HLA in healthy donors. 13 Jbeta primers and 60 Vbeta primers were used for the PCR. Some clones are missing from TCRdb's copy, which holds only in-frame ones; the method was immunoSEQ multiplex PCR. The sample has 130,000 or so clones, roughly 82% seen once. Sequenced: PBMCs. The source is a male donor in good health and CMV-seropositive.

The chain is built from TRBV5-1 and TRBJ1-2, with TRBD1 as a possible D gene (5 bases). Germline V CDR1 and CDR2: SGHRS, YFSETQ. V was trimmed by 4 bases and J by 2 bases, leaving 21 bases between them. CDR3 length: 17 residues. The CDR3 spells CASSHVNPRELNYGYTF. CDR3 DNA: TGCGCCAGCAGCCACGTCAACCCCAGGGAACTGAACTATGGCTACACCTTC. Together with reference TRBV5-1 and TRBJ1-2, the CDR3 gives the full variable domain: KAGVTQTPRYLIKTRGQQVTLSCSPISGHRSVSWYQQTPGQGLQFLFEYFSETQRNKGNFPGRFSGRQFSNSRSEMNVSTLELGDSALYLCASSHVNPRELNYGYTFGSGTRLTVV.

This clone has a handful of counts. The chain is built from TRBV19 and TRBJ1-6, with D possibly TRBD1 on 5 matching bases. This CDR3 has 15 residues. The V gene lost 1 base and the J gene lost 7 bases, with 11 bases spanning the gap. CDR1 is LNHDA, CDR2 SQIVND, per germline (reference sequence). The DNA for the CDR3 is TGTGCCAGTAGTATAGGAGGCAGGGTGAATTCACCCCTCCACTTT. This codes for CASSIGGRVNSPLHF.

V is TRBV6-5 and J is TRBJ2-1; 11 bases align to TRBD2. In germline, CDR1 is MNHEY, CDR2 SVGAGI. V lost 8 bases, J lost 7 bases, and 7 bases stayed unmatched. This CDR3 region has 14 residues. The CDR3 DNA is TGTGCCAGCCCTACTAGCGGGAGTTGTAATGAGCAGTTCTTC. It codes for CASPTSGSCNEQFF.

This clone was seen a handful of times. The rearrangement links TRBV7-8 to TRBJ2-2, with 7 bases aligning to TRBD2. Germline V gene data show CDR1 as SGHVS and CDR2 as FQNEAQ. J lost 1 base, V lost 3 bases, and 2 bases had no gene match. The CDR3 runs 15 residues. DNA for the CDR3: TGTGCCAGCAGCTTGCTAGCGGTGAACACCGGGGAGCTGTTTTTT. This gives the protein CASSLLAVNTGELFF.

This rearrangement joins TRBV6-6 to TRBJ2-2; TRBD1 matches 9 bases. The CDR3 sequence is 15 residues long. The germline CDR1 and CDR2 sequences are MNHNY and SVGAGI (reference sequence). J lost 5 bases, V lost 6 bases, and 7 bases had no gene match. CDR3 residues: CASRGGQGSTGELFF. The CDR3 DNA follows: TGTGCCAGCAGGGGGGGACAGGGTAGTACCGGGGAGCTGTTTTTT.

This sequence joins TRBV28 and TRBJ1-5; D gene ambiguous. This CDR3 spans 13 amino acids. Germline CDR1 is MDHEN and CDR2 is SYDVKM. Trimming pared 3 bases from V and 4 bases from J, leaving 7 bases between. CDR3 in DNA: TGTGCCAGCAGTTTTACAGAAAATCAGCCCCAGCATTTT. It specifies CASSFTENQPQHF. The whole variable domain, filled in from reference TRBV28 and TRBJ1-5, reads DVKVTQSSRYLVKRTGEKVFLECVQDMDHENMFWYRQDPGLGLRLIYFSYDVKMKEKGDIPEGYSVSREKKERFSLILESASTNQTSMYLCASSFTENQPQHFGDGTRLSIL.

CDR3 loop: CASSTGTGGYDEQFF. CDR3 in DNA: TGTGCCAGTAGTACCGGGACAGGAGGGTACGATGAGCAGTTCTTC. The genes are TRBV19 and TRBJ2-1; 8 positions agree with TRBD1. Germline V gene sequence: CDR1 LNHDA, CDR2 SQIVND (reference sequence). Trimming at V came to 4 bases and at J to 8 bases, leaving 10 bases not matched to a gene. CDR3 length: 15 residues.

The chain uses TRBV21-1 and TRBJ1-1; the DNA was not compared with TRBD1, the D call given in the table. TRBV21-1 is a pseudogene. This CDR3 spans 16 amino acids. This CDR3 reads CASSRHREVRNTEAFF. DNA for the CDR3: TGTGCCAGCAGCCGCCACAGGGAAGTTCGGAACACTGAAGCTTTCTTT.

CDR3 in amino acids: CASSEGQFNYGYTF. CDR3 bases: TGTGCCAGCTCAGAAGGACAGTTTAACTATGGCTACACCTTC. The genes are TRBV18 and TRBJ1-2, with D perhaps TRBD1 (6 bases). There are 14 residues in the CDR3. Germline CDR1 KGHSH, CDR2 LQKENI. V gave up 5 bases and J gave up 1 base, with 11 bases separating them.

The J gene is TRBJ2-5, the V gene TRBV18, with 9 nucleotides matching TRBD1. CDR1 KGHSH and CDR2 LQKENI come from the germline V gene. The CDR3 loop spans 16 amino acids. V lost 3 bases, J lost 4 bases, and 9 bases stayed unmatched. In DNA form, the CDR3 reads TGTGCCAGCTCACCCCCCGGGACAGGGAATAGAGAGACCCAGTACTTC. Translation: CASSPPGTGNRETQYF. The full variable domain, with the rest looked up from reference TRBV18 and TRBJ2-5, is NAGVMQNPRHLVRRRGQEARLRCSPMKGHSHVYWYRQLPEEGLKFMVYLQKENIIDESGMPKERFSAEFPKEGPSILRIQQVVRGDSAAYFCASSPPGTGNRETQYFGPGTRLLVL.

This clone was seen a handful of times. The chain links TRBV7-6 to TRBJ2-5, with TRBD1 matching over 8 bases. Germline V gene data show CDR1 as SGHVS and CDR2 as FNYEAQ. This CDR3 has 17 amino acids. J was trimmed by 5 bases and V by 2 bases; bases with no gene match: 13. The CDR3 reads CASSLYSGGIRLETQYF. The CDR3 nucleotides read TGTGCCAGCAGCTTATATTCAGGGGGCATACGGTTGGAGACCCAGTACTTC.

The genes are TRBV6-4 and TRBJ2-1; 7 bases fit TRBD1. This CDR3 region has 17 residues. Germline V gives CDR1 MRHNA, CDR2 SNTAGT. Trimming cost V 8 bases and J 7 bases; bases outside gene matches: 20. The CDR3 protein is CASSTPETFPRGNEQFF. Here the CDR3 DNA reads TGTGCCAGCTCCACTCCAGAGACTTTCCCCAGGGGGAATGAGCAGTTCTTC.

The chain has TRBV6-4 and TRBJ2-1; 9 nucleotides agree with TRBD1. CDR3 length: 14 residues. In germline, CDR1 is MRHNA, CDR2 SNTAGT. After removal of 9 bases from V and 11 bases from J, the junction contained 14 bases not matched to a gene. The CDR3 loop reads CARKSGTGRGKQFF. The DNA for the CDR3 is TGTGCCAGGAAGTCCGGGACAGGGAGGGGTAAGCAGTTCTTC.

This clone turned up a few times. As DNA, the CDR3 is TGTGCCAGCAGCCGTGGGACAGAAGTTTACGGCTATGGCTACACCTTC. It yields the protein CASSRGTEVYGYGYTF. The chain couples TRBV5-6 to TRBJ1-2; TRBD1 aligns across 7 bases. Looked up from germline, CDR1 is SGHDT and CDR2 is YYEEEE. This CDR3 is built from 16 residues. J lost 4 bases, V lost 4 bases, and 13 bases had no gene match.

The chain has TRBV5-4 and TRBJ2-1; D gene ambiguous. CDR1 is SGHNT, CDR2 YYREEE, per germline (reference sequence). Deletions cut 4 bases from V and 7 bases from J, with 9 bases between. This CDR3 is built from 12 residues. CDR3 loop: CASSAALNEQFF. DNA for the CDR3: TGTGCCAGCAGCGCCGCGTTAAATGAGCAGTTCTTC.

The CDR3 reads CASSLERGGRDEQYF. The CDR3 bases are TGTGCCAGCAGCTTAGAGCGGGGGGGCCGAGACGAGCAGTACTTC. The chain recombines TRBV13 with TRBJ2-7; 10 bases map to TRBD2. Germline CDR1 PRHDT, CDR2 FYEKMQ (reference sequence). J lost 5 bases, V lost 1 base, and 5 bases had no gene match. The CDR3 runs to 15 residues.

This chain connects TRBV7-6 to TRBJ2-1; 12 positions match TRBD2. With V trimmed by 6 bases and J by 6 bases, 6 bases remained unmatched. CDR3 length: 15 amino acids. Germline-derived CDR1 and CDR2 are SGHVS and FNYEAQ. CDR3 DNA sequence: TGTGCCAGCAGTATACTAGCGGGAGGTTCCAATGAGCAGTTCTTC. As protein: CASSILAGGSNEQFF.

This chain joins TRBV4-1 and TRBJ1-2; 7 bases match TRBD1. This CDR3 comprises 16 residues. Germline CDR1 reads MGHRA; CDR2 reads YSYEKL. V lost 3 bases and J lost 4; bases outside the gene matches: 11. The CDR3 sequence is CASSHEGGQKIYGYTF. CDR3 sequence (DNA): TGCGCCAGCAGCCACGAAGGGGGACAGAAAATCTATGGCTACACCTTC.

The chain recombines TRBV2 with TRBJ2-2, with D perhaps TRBD2 (5 bases). There are 12 residues in the CDR3. Trimming took 9 bases from V and 4 from J, leaving 9 bases between them. Germline V gene lookup returns CDR1 SNHLY and CDR2 FYNNEI. This CDR3 reads CARSGPTGELFF. CDR3 DNA sequence: TGTGCCAGAAGCGGTCCCACCGGGGAGCTGTTTTTT.

The chain recombines TRBV9 with TRBJ1-2; 9 nucleotides match TRBD1. The V and J ends lost 4 bases and 7 bases, in that order; junction bases with no gene match: 2. The CDR3 extends over 12 amino acids. Germline values: CDR1 SGDLS, CDR2 YYNGEE. Written as DNA, the CDR3 is TGTGCCAGCAGCATGACAGGGGGTGGCTACACCTTC. Its translation is CASSMTGGGYTF.